Each of the 9 T cell receptor beta chains below was sequenced from the same sample in a study of control samples from healthy donors and cancer patients. Data came from immunoSEQ multiplex PCR; TCRdb stores just in-frame clones and leaves some out. The table lists under 75,000 clones, roughly 85% of them singletons. The material sequenced was blood. These receptors were taken from a middle-aged man in good health.

This rearrangement joins TRBV7-6 to TRBJ1-1, with 10 positions matching TRBD1. CDR1 is SGHVS and CDR2 is FNYEAQ in the germline V gene. The V segment lost 2 bases and the J segment 5 bases; nucleotides outside the gene matches: 14. This CDR3 is built from 18 residues. The CDR3 is CASSLPGGTGASGTEAFF. CDR3 nucleotides: TGTGCCAGCAGCTTACCCGGCGGGACAGGGGCCTCCGGAACTGAAGCTTTCTTT.

This clone is judged medium-sized (0.01 to 0.1%). The chain links TRBV24-1 to TRBJ2-1, with 11 bases matching TRBD1. The V segment lost 4 bases and the J segment 9 bases; nucleotides outside the gene matches: 4. Per germline, CDR1 KGHDR and CDR2 SFDVKD. The CDR3 has 14 residues. The CDR3 DNA reads TGTGCCACCAGTGACCCCGGACAGGGGGCTGAGCAGTTCTTC. Protein product: CATSDPGQGAEQFF.

CDR3 DNA: TGTGCCAGCAGCTCGGACAGAAGCACAGATACGCAGTATTTT. Encoded protein: CASSSDRSTDTQYF. The chain joins TRBV7-9 to TRBJ2-3; tentative D call: TRBD1 (6 bases). Germline values: CDR1 SEHNR, CDR2 FQNEAQ (reference sequence). The CDR3 length is 14 residues. Trimming removed 4 bases from V and 0 bases from J, with 8 bases in between.

The chain links TRBV11-1 to TRBJ2-1; no reliable D call. V gave up 3 bases and J gave up 5 bases, with 14 bases separating them. Per germline, CDR1 SGHAT and CDR2 FQDESV (reference sequence). The CDR3 has 15 residues. The CDR3 protein is CASSFGYGLNNEQFF. The CDR3 DNA reads as TGTGCCAGCAGCTTTGGCTACGGGTTAAACAATGAGCAGTTCTTC.

V usage is TRBV4-3 and J usage is TRBJ2-7; possible D gene TRBD2, 6 bases. Trimming left V 5 bases short and J 0 bases short, with 11 bases between. CDR3 size: 14 residues. Germline V gene sequence: CDR1 LGHNA, CDR2 YSLEER. Written as DNA, the CDR3 is TGCGCCAGCAGCACGTTCGGGGGCTCCTACGAGCAGTACTTC. It is translated as CASSTFGGSYEQYF.

The chain uses TRBV4-1 and TRBJ2-7; D ambiguous. Germline V CDR1 and CDR2: MGHRA, YSYEKL. V gave up 1 base and J gave up 5 bases, with 9 bases separating them. The CDR3 totals 13 residues. The CDR3 DNA reads TGCGCCAGCAGCCAAGCCAACTTCAACGAGCAGTACTTC. It translates to CASSQANFNEQYF.

This chain joins TRBV6-5 and TRBJ2-7, with 7 bases lining up with TRBD1. The germline V gene encodes CDR1 MNHEY and CDR2 SVGAGI. The CDR3 consists of 13 residues. The ends lost 7 bases at V and 5 bases at J; junction bases unmatched: 8. The CDR3 loop reads CASTTTGLNEQYF. In nucleotides, the CDR3 is TGTGCCAGCACCACGACAGGGCTCAACGAGCAGTACTTC.

The J gene is TRBJ2-7, the V gene TRBV3-1 (or the pseudogene TRBV3-2), with 7 nucleotides matching TRBD1. V was clipped by 4 bases and J by 3 bases; unmatched bases: 9. This CDR3 has 15 residues. Per germline, CDR1 LGHDT and CDR2 YNNKEL (reference sequence). CDR3: CASSPRTGRVYEQYF. The CDR3 DNA reads TGTGCCAGCAGCCCCCGGACAGGCCGAGTCTACGAGCAGTACTTC.

J is TRBJ1-1 and V is TRBV12-5, with 10 positions matching TRBD1. Per the germline V gene, CDR1 is LGHNT and CDR2 is FRNRAP. The CDR3 totals 14 residues. V dropped 5 bases and J dropped 5; count of bases not matched to a gene: 5. In nucleotides, the CDR3 is TGTGCTAGTGGTCGACAGGGGGCGGAAACTGAAGCTTTCTTT. Translated: CASGRQGAETEAFF.